The clone carrying this T cell receptor (beta chain) came up once. Its antigen is unidentified. This entry is derived from a study of cytotoxic CD8 clonotypes in ibrutinib-treated CLL. As for the study in general: Across the patients, some ten were relapsed/refractory, roughly 15 treatment-naive and approximately 17 IGHV unmutated. Mean values per sample were 250,000 to 300,000 productive templates and 75,000 to 100,000 productive rearrangements.

Findings and caveats of the study: Higher circulating CD8+ T-cell counts strongly accompanied higher baseline clonality, above age-matched healthy donors.

V gave up 6 bases and J gave up 8 bases, with 23 bases separating them. Per the germline V gene, CDR1 is SNHLY and CDR2 is FYNNEI. The CDR3 is 16 amino acids. Measured with immunoSEQ multiplex PCR; TCRdb has only the in-frame clones, and not every one. There are about 200,000 clones in the sample; over 55% occur only once, and 13% lies in the top ten. The genes are TRBV2 and TRBJ2-1; D possibly corresponds to TRBD2 (6 bases). The specimen was PBMCs, collected after 24 months of ibrutinib treatment. This TCR was recovered from a human donor with chronic lymphocytic leukemia. The CDR3, as DNA: TGTGCCAGCAGGTATCGACCGGGACTTGGAGGCGATGAGCAGTTCTTC. This codes for CASRYRPGLGGDEQFF.